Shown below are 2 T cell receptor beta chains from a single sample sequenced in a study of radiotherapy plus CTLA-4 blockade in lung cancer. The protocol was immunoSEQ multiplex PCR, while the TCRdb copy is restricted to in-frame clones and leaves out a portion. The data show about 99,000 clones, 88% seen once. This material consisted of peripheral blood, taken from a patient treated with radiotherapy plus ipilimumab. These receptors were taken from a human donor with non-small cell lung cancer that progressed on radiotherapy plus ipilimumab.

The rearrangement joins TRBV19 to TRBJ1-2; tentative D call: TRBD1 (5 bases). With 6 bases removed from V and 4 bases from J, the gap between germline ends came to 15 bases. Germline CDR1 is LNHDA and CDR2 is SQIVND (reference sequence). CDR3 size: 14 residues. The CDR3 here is CASSPPQGRYGYTF. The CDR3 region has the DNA TGTGCCAGTAGCCCCCCCCAGGGACGCTATGGCTACACCTTC.

CDR3 sequence: CASSIEPGTSGPQETQYF. CDR3 in DNA: TGTGCCAGTAGTATAGAACCCGGGACTAGCGGCCCCCAAGAGACCCAGTACTTC. V and J are TRBV19 and TRBJ2-5; 11 nucleotides match TRBD2. The ends lost 0 bases at V and 1 base at J; junction bases unmatched: 7. Per the germline V gene, CDR1 is LNHDA and CDR2 is SQIVND (reference sequence). The CDR3 runs 18 residues.